This entry lists 19 T cell receptor beta chains sequenced from one sample in a study of blood T cell repertoires in COVID-19. Assay: immunoSEQ multiplex PCR; the TCRdb copy retains only in-frame clones and omits some. The repertoire consists of roughly 150,000 clones, with around 87% occurring once and the leading ten covering less than 3%. The sample consisted of peripheral blood. The receptors originated from a woman at least 80 years old with COVID-19, enrolled during active disease.

This rearrangement joins TRBV10-2 to TRBJ1-2; the match to TRBD1 covers 10 bases. This CDR3 is 15 amino acids long. Germline loops: CDR1 WSHSY, CDR2 SAAADI. The V segment lost 5 bases and the J segment 6 bases; nucleotides outside the gene matches: 9. The CDR3 DNA reads as TGCGCCAGCAGTCCACTCCGGGACAGGGGAGATGGCTACACCTTC. Translating gives CASSPLRDRGDGYTF.

This clone was counted once. The rearrangement joins TRBV12-3 or TRBV12-4 to TRBJ2-1; D gene ambiguous. The CDR3 covers 13 residues. V lost 3 bases, J lost 5 bases, and 8 bases lay in between. The CDR3 nucleotides read TGTGCCAGCAGTTTTAGCATAGACAATGAGCAGTTCTTC. It is translated as CASSFSIDNEQFF.

V is TRBV19 and J is TRBJ2-7; 11 nucleotides match TRBD2. The CDR3 sequence is 16 residues long. V was clipped by 4 bases and J by 4 bases; unmatched bases: 9. Germline CDR1 and CDR2: LNHDA and SQIVND (reference sequence). The CDR3 nucleotides are TGTGCCAGTAGTACAGTTCCGGGACTAGCGGCATACGAGCAGTACTTC. Amino acid sequence: CASSTVPGLAAYEQYF.

The J gene is TRBJ1-6, the V gene TRBV7-2, with D tentatively TRBD1 (6 bases). This CDR3 spans 12 amino acids. The V and J ends lost 6 bases and 10 bases respectively, with 10 bases between them. Germline assignment: CDR1 SGHTA and CDR2 FQGNSA. The CDR3 loop reads CASRTGQSPLHF. CDR3 in DNA: TGTGCCAGCAGAACAGGGCAGTCACCCCTCCACTTT.

The chain employs TRBV11-2 and TRBJ2-7; possibly TRBD2 for D (6 bases). Germline V CDR1 and CDR2: SGHAT, FQNNGV. The CDR3 consists of 15 residues. The V end lost 3 bases, the J end lost 3 bases, and 15 bases lay between the germline ends. The CDR3 spells CASSFLRDSSYEQYF. CDR3 coding DNA: TGTGCCAGCAGCTTCTTAAGGGACTCTAGCTACGAGCAGTACTTC.

This chain connects TRBV7-9 to TRBJ2-1; TRBD2 matches 13 bases. Germline V gene sequence: CDR1 SEHNR, CDR2 FQNEAQ (reference sequence). V gave up 5 bases and J gave up 10 bases; unmatched junction bases: 8. The length of the CDR3 is 15 residues. The CDR3 region has the DNA TGTGCCAGCAGCATCCCGGGACTAGCGGGATTAGAGCAGTTCTTC. Residues: CASSIPGLAGLEQFF. Drawing the rest from reference TRBV7-9 and TRBJ2-1, the complete variable domain is DTGVSQNPRHKITKRGQNVTFRCDPISEHNRLYWYRQTLGQGPEFLTYFQNEAQLEKSRLLSDRFSAERPKGSFSTLEIQRTEQGDSAMYLCASSIPGLAGLEQFFGPGTRLTVL.

The V call is TRBV28, the J call TRBJ2-1, with TRBD2 matching 11 bases. Trimming took 10 bases from V and 0 from J; bases not matched to a gene: 8. This CDR3 contains 16 residues. The germline CDR1 and CDR2 sequences are MDHEN and SYDVKM. As DNA, the CDR3 is TGTGCCACTCGGACTAGCGGGTCGAGCTCCTACAATGAGCAGTTCTTC. Its translation is CATRTSGSSSYNEQFF.

The V call is TRBV28, the J call TRBJ2-3; 7 positions agree with TRBD1. J was trimmed by 1 base and V by 10 bases; bases with no gene match: 5. CDR1 and CDR2 (germline): MDHEN, SYDVKM. The CDR3 is 13 amino acids. CDR3 nucleotide sequence: TGTGCCACAACAGGGGCCGGCACAGATACGCAGTATTTT. This sequence encodes CATTGAGTDTQYF.

DNA of the CDR3: TGTGCCAGCAGTTTATCGATTTGGCGGGGATCACCCCTCCACTTT. Translated, it gives CASSLSIWRGSPLHF. The V call is TRBV27, the J call TRBJ1-6; no reliable D call. CDR3 length equals 15 residues. V lost 0 bases to trimming and J lost 10 bases, with 13 bases between them. Germline assignment: CDR1 MNHEY and CDR2 SMNVEV (reference sequence).

CDR3 bases: TGCGCCAGCAGTCCCCGGACAGATAACTATGGCTACACCTTC. Translated: CASSPRTDNYGYTF. The chain has TRBV5-1 and TRBJ1-2, with D perhaps TRBD1 (6 bases). Looked up from germline, CDR1 is SGHRS and CDR2 is YFSETQ. CDR3 length: 14 residues. V lost 5 bases, J lost 1 base, and 12 bases lay in between.

This chain connects TRBV19 to TRBJ2-2; TRBD1 agrees at 9 bases. The length of the CDR3 is 16 residues. J gave up 1 base and V 5 bases, and 5 bases lay outside the gene matches. Per the germline V gene, CDR1 is LNHDA and CDR2 is SQIVND (reference sequence). This CDR3 reads CASSPRGQGNTGELFF. CDR3 nucleotides: TGTGCCAGTAGTCCGAGGGGACAGGGGAACACCGGGGAGCTGTTTTTT.

Points on this clone: This sample includes further DNA sequences coding for the same CDR3. The chain has TRBV7-2 and TRBJ2-7; D might be TRBD2 (6 bases). V lost 0 bases, J lost 3 bases, and 12 bases lay in between. CDR1 and CDR2 from the germline V gene are SGHTA and FQGNSA. The CDR3 runs 15 residues. The CDR3 reads CASSLAGGSSYEQYF. The DNA for the CDR3 is TGTGCCAGCAGCTTAGCTGGGGGGAGTAGCTACGAGCAGTACTTC. Looking up the rest from reference TRBV7-2 and TRBJ2-7 gives the full variable domain: GAGVSQSPSNKVTEKGKDVELRCDPISGHTALYWYRQSLGQGLEFLIYFQGNSAPDKSGLPSDRFSAERTGGSVSTLTIQRTQQEDSAVYLCASSLAGGSSYEQYFGPGTRLTVT.

The chain carries TRBV14 and TRBJ2-1, with D unclear. Looked up from germline, CDR1 is SGHDN and CDR2 is FVKESK. Trimming left V 0 bases short and J 8 bases short, with 8 bases between. The CDR3 contains 13 residues. The CDR3 loop is CASSQDIVDEQFF. Written as DNA, the CDR3 is TGTGCCAGCAGCCAAGATATCGTCGATGAGCAGTTCTTC. Variable domain in full (rest from reference TRBV14 and TRBJ2-1): EAGVTQFPSHSVIEKGQTVTLRCDPISGHDNLYWYRRVMGKEIKFLLHFVKESKQDESGMPNNRFLAERTGGTYSTLKVQPAELEDSGVYFCASSQDIVDEQFFGPGTRLTVL.

The rearrangement uses TRBV9 and TRBJ2-2, with 11 bases that match TRBD2. V was clipped by 3 bases and J by 3 bases; unmatched bases: 4. The CDR3 consists of 16 residues. Germline CDR1 and CDR2: SGDLS and YYNGEE. DNA for the CDR3: TGTGCCAGCAGCGGGGGACTAGCGGAGTACACCGGGGAGCTGTTTTTT. It encodes CASSGGLAEYTGELFF.

The chain is built from TRBV6-5 and TRBJ2-7; 7 positions agree with TRBD1. The CDR3 is 13 amino acids. Germline lookup yields CDR1 MNHEY and CDR2 SVGAGI. Trimming removed 6 bases from V and 6 bases from J; junction bases left unmatched: 8. In DNA form, the CDR3 reads TGTGCCAGCAGGGCCCCCGGGACAGCCGAGCAGTACTTC. The encoded protein is CASRAPGTAEQYF.

This sequence joins TRBV3-1 (or the pseudogene TRBV3-2) and TRBJ1-1, with D perhaps matching TRBD1 (5 bases). The germline gives CDR1 LGHDT, CDR2 YNNKEL (reference sequence). The CDR3 length is 14 residues. Trimming left V 0 bases short and J 7 bases short, with 12 bases between. The CDR3 sequence is CASSQERTRNEAFF. The CDR3 DNA follows: TGTGCCAGCAGCCAAGAGAGGACAAGAAATGAAGCTTTCTTT.

The chain links TRBV2 to TRBJ1-4; TRBD1 aligns across 11 bases. The CDR3 covers 18 residues. The germline V gene encodes CDR1 SNHLY and CDR2 FYNNEI. V shed 6 bases and J 0 bases; nucleotides not matched to a gene: 9. The CDR3 DNA is TGTGCCAGCAGCCGCGGGACAGGGGGGAGTGCAACTAATGAAAAACTGTTTTTT. Encoded protein: CASSRGTGGSATNEKLFF.

A single count supports this clone. The rearrangement joins TRBV4-3 to TRBJ2-3, with 11 bases lining up with TRBD1. This CDR3 is 16 amino acids long. Trimming cost V 4 bases and J 3 bases; bases outside gene matches: 6. Germline loops: CDR1 LGHNA, CDR2 YSLEER. CDR3 sequence reads: CASSRRGQGATDTQYF. The CDR3 DNA reads TGCGCCAGCAGCCGGAGAGGACAGGGGGCGACAGATACGCAGTATTTT.

This clone was found once. The V gene is TRBV9, the J gene TRBJ1-2, with TRBD1 matching over 10 bases. Germline lookup yields CDR1 SGDLS and CDR2 YYNGEE. J was trimmed by 5 bases and V by 3 bases; bases with no gene match: 4. CDR3 length: 14 amino acids. CDR3 in DNA: TGTGCCAGCAGCGCGAGACAGGGGGCATATGGCTACACCTTC. Protein product: CASSARQGAYGYTF.